What follows describes a single T cell receptor (beta chain). The target antigen is unknown. The data belong to a study of CD8+ T cells in alopecia areata. Across the whole study: Treatment comprised oral tofacitinib, 5 to 10 mg twice daily, in treated patients. Percent of scalp involved defined treated patients' severity scores. Findings and limits, study-wide: Scalp and blood samples kept many expanded lesional clones throughout tofacitinib. Scalp sample sequencing also detects resident alphabeta T cells of normal skin.

Treatment meaning: oral pan-JAK inhibitor, 5-10 mg twice daily. Following extraction, RNA underwent reverse transcription to cDNA, which served as the sequencing template. Some clones are missing from TCRdb's copy, which holds only in-frame ones; the method was immunoSEQ multiplex PCR. This sample has 150,000 to 200,000 clones, with about three fifths found just once. The CDR3 consists of 11 residues. Trimming removed 5 bases at V and 6 bases at J, with 7 bases between. Germline V gives CDR1 MNHEY, CDR2 SVGAGI. The clonotype originates from a human donor with alopecia areata. Material: CD4+ T cells sorted from blood, obtained between weeks 49 and 50, from a patient treated with tofacitinib. This chain uses TRBV6-5 with TRBJ1-1, with D uncertain. The DNA for the CDR3 is TGTGCCAGCAGTCAACAGTCTGAAGCTTTCTTT. It encodes CASSQQSEAFF.